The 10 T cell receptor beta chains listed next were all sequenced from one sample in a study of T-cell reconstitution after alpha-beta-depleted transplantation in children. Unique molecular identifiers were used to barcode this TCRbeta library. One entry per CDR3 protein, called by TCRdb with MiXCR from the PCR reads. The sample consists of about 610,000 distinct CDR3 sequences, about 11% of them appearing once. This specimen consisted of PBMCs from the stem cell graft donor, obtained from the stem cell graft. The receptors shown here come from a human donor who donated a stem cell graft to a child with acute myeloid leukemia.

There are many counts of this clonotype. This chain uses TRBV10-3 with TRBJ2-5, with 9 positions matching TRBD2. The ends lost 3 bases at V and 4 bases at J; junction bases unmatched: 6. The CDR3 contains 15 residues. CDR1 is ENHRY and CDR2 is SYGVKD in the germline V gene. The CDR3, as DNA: TGTGCCATCAGTGATGGGCTAGCGGGAAGAGAGACCCAGTACTTC. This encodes CAISDGLAGRETQYF.

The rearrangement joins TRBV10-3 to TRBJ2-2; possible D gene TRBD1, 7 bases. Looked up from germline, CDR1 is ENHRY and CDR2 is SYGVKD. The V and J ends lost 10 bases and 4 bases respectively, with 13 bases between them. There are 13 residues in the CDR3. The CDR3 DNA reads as TGTGCCACCCGACAGGGACTCACCGGGGAGCTGTTTTTT. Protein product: CATRQGLTGELFF.

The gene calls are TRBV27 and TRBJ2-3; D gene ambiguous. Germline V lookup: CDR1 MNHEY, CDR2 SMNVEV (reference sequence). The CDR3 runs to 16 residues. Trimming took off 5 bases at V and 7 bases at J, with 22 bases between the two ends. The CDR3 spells CASSPSRSKNRYTQYF. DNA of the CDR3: TGTGCCAGCAGTCCCTCCCGATCTAAGAATCGGTATACGCAGTATTTT.

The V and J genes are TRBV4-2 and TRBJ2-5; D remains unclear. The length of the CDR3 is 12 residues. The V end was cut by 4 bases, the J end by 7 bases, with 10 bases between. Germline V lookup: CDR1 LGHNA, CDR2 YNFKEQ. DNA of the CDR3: TGTGCCAGCAGCCCCGACGTGGGGACCCAGTACTTC. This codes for CASSPDVGTQYF.

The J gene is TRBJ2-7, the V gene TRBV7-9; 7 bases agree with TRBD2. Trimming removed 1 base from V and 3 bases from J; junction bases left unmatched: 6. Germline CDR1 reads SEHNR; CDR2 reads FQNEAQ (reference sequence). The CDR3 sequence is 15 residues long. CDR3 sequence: CASSLVPSGDYEQYF. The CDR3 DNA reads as TGTGCCAGCAGCTTAGTTCCTAGCGGAGACTACGAGCAGTACTTC.

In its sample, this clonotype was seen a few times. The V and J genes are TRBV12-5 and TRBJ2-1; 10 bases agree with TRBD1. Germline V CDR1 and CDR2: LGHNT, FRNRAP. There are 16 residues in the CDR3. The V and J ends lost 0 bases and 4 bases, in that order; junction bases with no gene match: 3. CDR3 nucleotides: TGTGCTAGTGGTTTGGTACTGGGACAGGGGTACAATGAGCAGTTCTTC. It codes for CASGLVLGQGYNEQFF.

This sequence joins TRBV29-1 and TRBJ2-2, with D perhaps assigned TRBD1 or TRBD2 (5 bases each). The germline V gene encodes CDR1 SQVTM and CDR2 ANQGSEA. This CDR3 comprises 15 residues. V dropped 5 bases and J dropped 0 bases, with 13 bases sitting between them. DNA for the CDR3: TGCAGCGTTAGGGGTGAGGGCCCGAACACCGGGGAGCTGTTTTTT. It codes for CSVRGEGPNTGELFF.

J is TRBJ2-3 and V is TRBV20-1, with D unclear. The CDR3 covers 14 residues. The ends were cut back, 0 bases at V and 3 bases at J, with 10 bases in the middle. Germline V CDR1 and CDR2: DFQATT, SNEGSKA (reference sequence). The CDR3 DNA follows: TGCAGTGCTAGAGATCTCGACCGTACAGATACGCAGTATTTT. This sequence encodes CSARDLDRTDTQYF.

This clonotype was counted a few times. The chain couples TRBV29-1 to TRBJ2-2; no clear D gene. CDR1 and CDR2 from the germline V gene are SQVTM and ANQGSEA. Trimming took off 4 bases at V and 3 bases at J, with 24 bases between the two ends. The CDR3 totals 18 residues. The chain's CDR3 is CSVGGVWEPKRDTGELFF. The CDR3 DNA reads TGCAGCGTTGGTGGGGTTTGGGAACCCAAAAGGGACACCGGGGAGCTGTTTTTT.

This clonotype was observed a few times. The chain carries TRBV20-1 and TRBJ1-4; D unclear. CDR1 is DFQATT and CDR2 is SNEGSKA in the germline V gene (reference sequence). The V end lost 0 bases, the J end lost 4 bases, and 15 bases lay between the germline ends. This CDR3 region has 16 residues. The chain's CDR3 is CSARDLRTALNEKLFF. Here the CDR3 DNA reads TGCAGTGCTAGAGATCTGCGGACCGCCCTTAATGAAAAACTGTTTTTT.